In its sample, the clone carrying this T cell receptor beta chain was seen once. This sample was included in a study of blood T cell repertoires in COVID-19. Original handling: Nucleated cell number was recorded as an estimate derived from reference gene primer amplification. Repertoires were generated with immunoSEQ multiplex PCR, while TCRdb's copy carries only in-frame clones and drops some. V and J calls and clone size follow that table, whereas D and trimming were derived from the DNA. The sample has about 270,000 clones; around 93% are singletons. Participants were aged about 18 to 90 years, lived in about 26 US areas, and enrolled virtually. Participants' own reports of clinical history determined their cohort assignment. Exposed participants encountered a COVID-19 case during the 2 weeks preceding study entry. V lost 5 bases, J lost 3 bases, and 4 bases lay in between. Germline V gene sequence: CDR1 KGHDR, CDR2 SFDVKD. The CDR3 consists of 11 residues.

The sequence was collected from a man aged 35-49 years who had been exposed to COVID-19. The chain combines TRBV24-1 with TRBJ2-7; D gene uncertain. Input material: PBMCs or T cells enriched from blood (not recorded which). The CDR3 loop reads CATSGGYEQYF. The CDR3 DNA reads TGTGCCACCAGTGGAGGCTACGAGCAGTACTTC.